The 11 T cell receptor beta chains reported below all come from one sample, sequenced in a study of post-analysis software for immune sequencing data. For these receptors, no antigen is known. Study-level points and caveats: Controls showed lower frequencies than patients for roughly 5 TRBV segments, and TRBV5-6, TRBV5-1 and TRBV20-1 were among these.

The authors incorporated unique molecular identifiers into the TCR beta cDNA libraries. TCRdb re-called the PCR reads with MiXCR, one entry per CDR3 protein. The data hold roughly 650,000 distinct CDR3 sequences, with around 60% observed a single time. The sequenced material came from blood. The receptors were gathered from a girl aged 2 to 9 with multiple sclerosis.

The V call is TRBV6-2 or TRBV6-3, the J call TRBJ2-5; 7 nucleotides line up with TRBD2. Germline lookup yields CDR1 MNHEY and CDR2 SVGEGT. V shed 6 bases and J 11 bases; nucleotides not matched to a gene: 9. There are 12 residues in the CDR3. The CDR3 sequence is CASRDPAGEQYF. For the CDR3, the DNA is TGTGCCAGCAGGGATCCCGCGGGGGAGCAGTACTTC.

There are a few counts of this clonotype. The chain uses TRBV29-1 and TRBJ2-3, with D possibly being TRBD2 (6 bases). Per germline, CDR1 SQVTM and CDR2 ANQGSEA. Trimming took off 3 bases at V and 3 bases at J, with 7 bases between the two ends. This CDR3 region has 12 residues. The CDR3 region has the DNA TGCAGCGTTGACCGGGAGACAGATACGCAGTATTTT. Encoded protein: CSVDRETDTQYF.

This chain connects TRBV12-3 or TRBV12-4 to TRBJ1-5; weak D call: TRBD1 (6 bases). With 5 bases removed from V and 3 bases from J, the gap between germline ends came to 17 bases. This CDR3 contains 16 residues. The CDR3 sequence: CASSPGTPSYNQPQHF. Here the CDR3 DNA reads TGTGCCAGCAGTCCAGGGACACCCAGCTACAATCAGCCCCAGCATTTT.

The chain uses TRBV7-3 and TRBJ2-7, with 9 nucleotides matching TRBD2. Germline trimming cut 4 bases from V and 0 bases from J; bases unmatched to any gene: 4. CDR3 size: 15 residues. The germline V gene encodes CDR1 SGHTA and CDR2 FQGTGA. Here the CDR3 DNA reads TGTGCCAGCAGCTCTCTAGCGGGGAGCTCCTACGAGCAGTACTTC. This sequence encodes CASSSLAGSSYEQYF.

The chain joins TRBV27 to TRBJ2-1; D may correspond to TRBD1 or TRBD2 (5 bases each). The CDR3 contains 15 residues. The germline V gene encodes CDR1 MNHEY and CDR2 SMNVEV (reference sequence). Trimming shortened V by 7 bases and J by 4 bases, and 17 bases separated the two germline ends. CDR3 sequence reads: CASTLFGGVYNEQFF. CDR3 nucleotides: TGTGCCAGCACCTTGTTTGGGGGAGTATACAATGAGCAGTTCTTC.

This clonotype was recorded many times. A junction boundary mismatches the germline segment, possibly from a read error. The chain combines TRBV5-1 with TRBJ2-5, with no clear D. This CDR3 has 11 amino acids. Germline lookup yields CDR1 SGHRS and CDR2 YFSETQ. The CDR3 region has the DNA TGTGCCAGCAGCGAACAAGAGACCCAGTACTTC. Residues: CASSEQETQYF.

The chain uses TRBV5-1 and TRBJ2-3, with 8 bases fitting TRBD1. The CDR3 sequence is 13 residues long. Germline V gene sequence: CDR1 SGHRS, CDR2 YFSETQ. With 2 bases clipped from V and 5 bases from J, the junction kept 1 base outside the gene matches. CDR3 loop: CASSLTGGDTQYF. The DNA for the CDR3 is TGCGCCAGCAGCTTAACAGGGGGAGATACGCAGTATTTT.

The V call is TRBV18, the J call TRBJ1-2; D perhaps matches TRBD1 (5 bases). Trimming cost V 3 bases and J 8 bases, with 13 bases left between them. Germline V gene sequence: CDR1 KGHSH, CDR2 LQKENI. The CDR3 is 13 residues long. CDR3 coding DNA: TGTGCCAGCTCACCGGGAGGGACCTACGGCTACACCTTC. It is translated as CASSPGGTYGYTF.

The sample holds many counts of this clonotype. The chain employs TRBV5-1 and TRBJ2-1; 7 bases match TRBD2. Germline CDR1 and CDR2: SGHRS and YFSETQ. The CDR3 sequence is 15 residues long. V trimming: 0 bases; J trimming: 8 bases; junction bases outside the gene matches: 8. The CDR3 is CASSLAGAGYDEQFF. The DNA for the CDR3 is TGCGCCAGCAGCTTGGCCGGAGCGGGGTACGATGAGCAGTTCTTC.

The rearrangement uses TRBV27 and TRBJ1-2; 7 bases are shared with TRBD1. The J segment lost 5 bases and the V segment lost 6 bases, leaving 6 bases of the junction unmatched. This CDR3 contains 13 residues. Germline lookup yields CDR1 MNHEY and CDR2 SMNVEV (reference sequence). In DNA form, the CDR3 reads TGTGCCAGCAGGCAACAGGGGCCTTATGGCTACACCTTC. This codes for CASRQQGPYGYTF.

The V gene is TRBV7-9, the J gene TRBJ1-2; 11 nucleotides line up with TRBD1. There are 15 residues in the CDR3. CDR1 is SEHNR, CDR2 FQNEAQ, per germline (reference sequence). Trimming took 8 bases from V and 4 from J; bases not matched to a gene: 9. CDR3 DNA sequence: TGTGCCAGCTCGATTGGACAGGGGGCGTCCTATGGCTACACCTTC. It yields the protein CASSIGQGASYGYTF.